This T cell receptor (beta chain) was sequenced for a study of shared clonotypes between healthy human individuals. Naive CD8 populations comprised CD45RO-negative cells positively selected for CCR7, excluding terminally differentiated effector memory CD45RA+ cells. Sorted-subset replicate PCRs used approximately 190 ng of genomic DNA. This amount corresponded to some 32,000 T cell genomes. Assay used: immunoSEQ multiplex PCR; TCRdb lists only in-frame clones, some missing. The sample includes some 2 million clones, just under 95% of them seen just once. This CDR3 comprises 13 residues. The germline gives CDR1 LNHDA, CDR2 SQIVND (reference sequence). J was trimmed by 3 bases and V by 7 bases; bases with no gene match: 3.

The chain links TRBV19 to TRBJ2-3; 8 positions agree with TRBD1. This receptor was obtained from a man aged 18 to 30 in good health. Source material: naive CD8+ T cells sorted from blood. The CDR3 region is CASKTGETDTQYF. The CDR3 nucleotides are TGTGCCAGTAAGACAGGGGAAACAGATACGCAGTATTTT.